These 5 T cell receptor beta chains were all obtained from the same sample, sequenced in a study of blood T cell repertoires in COVID-19. Sequencing was performed with immunoSEQ multiplex PCR; in TCRdb, only in-frame clones are kept and a portion is missing. The repertoire holds around 98,000 clones, with about 81% as singletons. Sequencing used peripheral blood. The receptors originated from a woman aged 55-70 years with acute or convalescent COVID-19.

This sequence joins TRBV10-1 and TRBJ2-5; D is unresolved. The CDR3 contains 13 residues. V was cut by 0 bases and J by 5 bases, with 7 bases left in between. Germline V gives CDR1 WNHNN, CDR2 SYGVQD (reference sequence). In nucleotides, the CDR3 is TGCGCCAGCAGTGAGTCCAATAGTGAGACCCAGTACTTC. Encoded protein: CASSESNSETQYF.

The chain links TRBV6-1 to TRBJ1-2; D not certain. The V end was cut by 3 bases, the J end by 3 bases, with 14 bases between. Germline V lookup: CDR1 MNHNS, CDR2 SASEGT. The CDR3 extends over 15 amino acids. This chain's CDR3 is CASSDRGFGDYGYTF. Written as DNA, the CDR3 is TGTGCCAGCAGTGACCGGGGTTTCGGCGACTATGGCTACACCTTC.

The rearrangement joins TRBV18 to TRBJ2-7, with 11 bases fitting TRBD1. CDR3 length equals 16 residues. Looked up from germline, CDR1 is KGHSH and CDR2 is LQKENI. Losses at the gene ends were 6 bases for V and 3 bases for J; bases not matched to a gene: 10. This CDR3 reads CASSPTRGTGGYEQYF. CDR3 sequence (DNA): TGTGCCAGCTCCCCTACAAGGGGGACAGGGGGCTACGAGCAGTACTTC.

This clone has only a few counts. V is TRBV9 and J is TRBJ1-5; 7 bases match TRBD1. This CDR3 region has 15 residues. Trimming removed 0 bases from V and 4 bases from J; junction bases left unmatched: 4. Germline CDR1 is SGDLS and CDR2 is YYNGEE. The CDR3 is CASSVGDRTNQPQHF. The CDR3 DNA sequence: TGTGCCAGCAGCGTAGGGGACAGAACAAATCAGCCCCAGCATTTT.

This chain links TRBV28 with TRBJ1-5; D might be TRBD1 (5 bases). The CDR3 consists of 14 residues. Between the trimmed V and J ends, which lost 6 bases and 2 bases, there was a span of 11 bases. Germline CDR1 and CDR2: MDHEN and SYDVKM. The CDR3: CASSRDLGNQPQHF. In DNA form, the CDR3 reads TGTGCCAGCAGCAGGGATTTAGGCAATCAGCCCCAGCATTTT.